The next 23 T cell receptor beta chains were all read from a single sample in a study of shared clonotypes between healthy human individuals. Using immunoSEQ multiplex PCR, the repertoire was profiled, and TCRdb retains in-frame clones only, with some absent. The sample carries over a million clones, about 96% recorded once. The sample taken for sequencing was naive CD4+ T cells sorted from blood. Subset given: CD45RA+ positively selected. All receptors derive from a young man in good health.

J is TRBJ2-7 and V is TRBV6-1; 14 bases agree with TRBD2. V lost 9 bases, J lost 2 bases, and 3 bases stayed unmatched. CDR1 is MNHNS and CDR2 is SASEGT in the germline V gene. This CDR3 has 14 amino acids. As DNA, the CDR3 is TGTGCCAGTAAGACTAGCGGGAGGGCCTACGAGCAGTACTTC. Translated, it gives CASKTSGRAYEQYF.

The chain recombines TRBV7-2 with TRBJ2-4, with TRBD1 matching over 7 bases. The junction had 9 bases not matched to a gene; V was cut back by 1 base and J by 9 bases. This CDR3 comprises 15 residues. Germline V gene sequence: CDR1 SGHTA, CDR2 FQGNSA. CDR3 sequence reads: CASSLVRTGDGIQYF. The CDR3 region has the DNA TGTGCCAGCAGCTTAGTCAGGACAGGAGATGGCATTCAGTACTTC.

This chain links TRBV15 with TRBJ2-5; either TRBD1 or TRBD2 may supply D (5 bases each). This CDR3 region has 17 residues. V was shortened by 1 base and J by 1 base, with 16 bases between the two germline ends. Looked up from germline, CDR1 is LNHNV and CDR2 is YYDKDF (reference sequence). The CDR3 DNA reads as TGTGCCACCAGCAGAGGGAATCCTCGGGACCTCCAAGAGACCCAGTACTTC. This codes for CATSRGNPRDLQETQYF.

The chain combines TRBV6-5 with TRBJ2-7, with 11 bases aligning to TRBD2. The V gene end was trimmed by 4 bases and the J gene end by 0 bases; junction bases not matched to a gene: 2. CDR1 MNHEY and CDR2 SVGAGI come from the germline V gene. The CDR3 is made up of 15 amino acids. The CDR3, as DNA: TGTGCCAGCAGTTCTAGCGGGAGGAGCTCCTACGAGCAGTACTTC. Amino acid sequence: CASSSSGRSSYEQYF.

The chain carries TRBV27 and TRBJ2-7; 10 nucleotides line up with TRBD2. Per germline, CDR1 MNHEY and CDR2 SMNVEV (reference sequence). Trimming cost V 5 bases and J 2 bases; bases outside gene matches: 6. This CDR3 has 15 amino acids. The CDR3 is CASSPLAGATYEQYF. In DNA form, the CDR3 reads TGTGCCAGCAGTCCGCTAGCGGGGGCCACCTACGAGCAGTACTTC.

Only one count was recorded for this clone. The chain combines TRBV7-3 with TRBJ2-2; D is perhaps TRBD2 (6 bases). The CDR3 has 14 residues. V was pared by 5 bases and J by 3 bases, with 10 bases between. Germline assignment: CDR1 SGHTA and CDR2 FQGTGA. The CDR3 region is CASSPDYYTGELFF. The CDR3 DNA follows: TGTGCCAGCAGCCCGGACTACTACACCGGGGAGCTGTTTTTT.

The CDR3 DNA sequence: TGTGCCAGCAGCCCTCGGAGGGGGACCCAGTACTTC. It specifies CASSPRRGTQYF. The chain combines TRBV27 with TRBJ2-5; D may be TRBD2 (6 bases). The V and J ends lost 6 bases and 7 bases respectively, with 12 bases between them. CDR1 is MNHEY, CDR2 SMNVEV, per germline (reference sequence). This CDR3 comprises 12 residues.

The chain links TRBV7-2 to TRBJ2-1; D unresolved. The CDR3 is 14 residues long. Germline lookup yields CDR1 SGHTA and CDR2 FQGNSA. Trimming cost V 5 bases and J 3 bases, with 11 bases left between them. The CDR3 DNA reads as TGTGCCAGCAGCGGATACCGTGGCTACAATGAGCAGTTCTTC. Its translation: CASSGYRGYNEQFF.

V gene TRBV29-1 combines with J gene TRBJ2-5; D not certain. There are 12 residues in the CDR3. The germline V gene encodes CDR1 SQVTM and CDR2 ANQGSEA. Trimming cost V 0 bases and J 5 bases, with 7 bases left between them. Here the CDR3 DNA reads TGCAGCGTTGAAGAGGGTCTGGAGACCCAGTACTTC. It specifies CSVEEGLETQYF.

This chain joins TRBV11-2 and TRBJ2-3; TRBD2 is a possible D gene (6 bases). CDR3 length: 16 residues. The germline V gene has CDR1 SGHAT and CDR2 FQNNGV. Deletions cut 1 base from V and 8 bases from J, with 19 bases between. The CDR3, as DNA: TGTGCCAGCAGCTTAGTGGTGGGAGGAAGTTTAGGTACGCAGTATTTT. It is translated as CASSLVVGGSLGTQYF.

V usage is TRBV19 and J usage is TRBJ1-1, with TRBD1 as a possible D gene (5 bases). CDR1 and CDR2 from the germline V gene are LNHDA and SQIVND (reference sequence). Trimming took off 0 bases at V and 4 bases at J, with 12 bases between the two ends. The CDR3 is made up of 15 amino acids. The CDR3: CASSIDGTGSTEAFF. The DNA of the CDR3 is TGTGCCAGTAGTATAGATGGGACGGGGAGCACTGAAGCTTTCTTT.

J is TRBJ2-5 and V is TRBV5-1, with D perhaps assigned TRBD1 or TRBD2 (5 bases each). The CDR3 contains 19 residues. Germline V lookup: CDR1 SGHRS, CDR2 YFSETQ. V was trimmed by 3 bases and J by 5 bases, leaving 29 bases between them. CDR3 DNA: TGCGCCAGCAGCTCACAAATAATTCCGGGACGGCACCTGTCGGAGACCCAGTACTTC. Protein: CASSSQIIPGRHLSETQYF.

The CDR3 DNA is TGTGCCAGCAGTTTAGCAAACTATGGCTACACCTTC. The encoded protein is CASSLANYGYTF. The chain joins TRBV6-5 to TRBJ1-2; D remains unclear. The CDR3 contains 12 residues. V was pared by 4 bases and J by 2 bases, with 5 bases between. Germline V gene sequence: CDR1 MNHEY, CDR2 SVGAGI.

CDR3 DNA sequence: TGCAGCGTTGACCTGGGCGGAGAGACCCAGTACTTC. As protein: CSVDLGGETQYF. The V and J genes are TRBV29-1 and TRBJ2-5; D gene ambiguous. Deletions cut 3 bases from V and 4 bases from J, with 9 bases between. CDR1 and CDR2 (germline): SQVTM, ANQGSEA. The CDR3 is 12 residues long.

About this clone: The identical CDR3 is also encoded by other nucleotide sequences in the sample. V and J are TRBV7-2 and TRBJ1-2; a possible D gene is TRBD1 (5 bases). The germline V gene has CDR1 SGHTA and CDR2 FQGNSA. Trimming stripped 1 base from V and 8 bases from J, with 11 bases between. This CDR3 contains 13 residues. CDR3: CASSLGGLGGYTF. As DNA, the CDR3 is TGTGCCAGCAGCTTAGGGGGCCTAGGCGGCTACACCTTC.

The rearrangement uses TRBV6-1 and TRBJ2-7; TRBD2 might be the D (5 bases). Looked up from germline, CDR1 is MNHNS and CDR2 is SASEGT. V was clipped by 4 bases and J by 2 bases, with 9 bases between them. This CDR3 comprises 13 residues. As DNA, the CDR3 is TGTGCCAGCAGTGCCGGACTCCCCTACGAGCAGTACTTC. This translates into CASSAGLPYEQYF.

The gene calls are TRBV11-2 and TRBJ2-1; D may be TRBD2 (5 bases). Germline V CDR1 and CDR2: SGHAT, FQNNGV. V dropped 2 bases and J dropped 1 base, with 18 bases sitting between them. The CDR3 has 18 residues. DNA for the CDR3: TGTGCCAGCAGCTTAAGGATCCGGGAATCATTTTCCTACAATGAGCAGTTCTTC. Its translation is CASSLRIRESFSYNEQFF.

V gene TRBV9 combines with J gene TRBJ2-7; the match to TRBD2 covers 7 bases. The CDR3 covers 16 residues. Per the germline V gene, CDR1 is SGDLS and CDR2 is YYNGEE. Trimming removed 2 bases from V and 3 bases from J; junction bases left unmatched: 11. CDR3 nucleotides: TGTGCCAGCAGCGTCACAGGTTCGGGACTACTCTACGAGCAGTACTTC. Amino acid sequence: CASSVTGSGLLYEQYF.

The chain employs TRBV28 and TRBJ1-2, with unresolved D. The CDR3 length is 12 residues. CDR1 is MDHEN, CDR2 SYDVKM, per germline. The germline V and J ends were trimmed by 2 bases and 4 bases, with 5 bases remaining between them. DNA for the CDR3: TGTGCCAGCAGTTTAAAGCTCTATGGCTACACCTTC. The encoded protein is CASSLKLYGYTF.

This clone was seen a single time. This chain links TRBV19 with TRBJ1-2; a weak D match, TRBD1 (5 bases). Germline V gene sequence: CDR1 LNHDA, CDR2 SQIVND (reference sequence). The V end lost 9 bases, the J end lost 8 bases, and 22 bases lay between the germline ends. The CDR3 spans 14 residues. The CDR3 sequence: CASHPGDVPRGYTF. In nucleotides, the CDR3 is TGTGCCAGCCATCCGGGGGATGTTCCACGGGGCTACACCTTC.

This clone was recorded only once. The chain joins TRBV29-1 to TRBJ1-1; no reliable D call. In germline, CDR1 is SQVTM, CDR2 ANQGSEA. Deletions cut 6 bases from V and 2 bases from J, with 7 bases between. This CDR3 contains 11 residues. The CDR3 coding sequence is TGCAGCGTCGCCTCTAACACTGAAGCTTTCTTT. It encodes CSVASNTEAFF.

The gene calls are TRBV28 and TRBJ2-2; 8 bases agree with TRBD1. The V gene's germline CDR1 is MDHEN and CDR2 SYDVKM. Trimming took 1 base from V and 2 from J; bases not matched to a gene: 6. The CDR3 contains 17 residues. The CDR3: CASSLSRTGKNTGELFF. In DNA form, the CDR3 reads TGTGCCAGCAGTTTATCCCGGACAGGGAAAAACACCGGGGAGCTGTTTTTT. The variable domain in full, completed from reference TRBV28 and TRBJ2-2, reads DVKVTQSSRYLVKRTGEKVFLECVQDMDHENMFWYRQDPGLGLRLIYFSYDVKMKEKGDIPEGYSVSREKKERFSLILESASTNQTSMYLCASSLSRTGKNTGELFFGEGSRLTVL.

This sequence joins TRBV10-3 and TRBJ2-5, with TRBD1 identical over 7 bases. Trimming took 6 bases from V and 5 from J; bases not matched to a gene: 12. This CDR3 contains 15 residues. Germline lookup yields CDR1 ENHRY and CDR2 SYGVKD. CDR3 bases: TGTGCCATCAGGGCAAGTACAGGGGAGATGGAGACCCAGTACTTC. Translated, it gives CAIRASTGEMETQYF.